One sample yielded the 18 T cell receptor beta chains listed below, sequenced in a study of T cells in narcolepsy. Profiled with immunoSEQ multiplex PCR; TCRdb holds only in-frame clones, not every one. The sample contains about 15,000 clones, 85% of which appear only once. The sequenced material came from memory (CD45RA-) CD4+ T cells from blood. These receptor sequences come from a human donor in good health.

The genes are TRBV5-1 and TRBJ1-2; a possible D gene is TRBD1 (6 bases). The CDR3 consists of 16 residues. Trimming cost V 1 base and J 4 bases, with 17 bases left between them. Germline values: CDR1 SGHRS, CDR2 YFSETQ. CDR3 sequence: CASSLISPGEGYGYTF. CDR3 sequence (DNA): TGCGCCAGCAGCTTGATCTCCCCAGGGGAGGGCTATGGCTACACCTTC. Full variable domain (remainder filled in from reference TRBV5-1 and TRBJ1-2): KAGVTQTPRYLIKTRGQQVTLSCSPISGHRSVSWYQQTPGQGLQFLFEYFSETQRNKGNFPGRFSGRQFSNSRSEMNVSTLELGDSALYLCASSLISPGEGYGYTFGSGTRLTVV.

This clone was observed a handful of times. The V gene is TRBV19, the J gene TRBJ2-7, with 7 bases that match TRBD2. The germline gives CDR1 LNHDA, CDR2 SQIVND (reference sequence). CDR3 length: 13 residues. With V trimmed by 6 bases and J by 7 bases, 9 bases remained unmatched. CDR3 amino acids: CASSGRPSGEQYF. CDR3 bases: TGTGCCAGTAGCGGGAGGCCTTCGGGGGAGCAGTACTTC.

The chain is built from TRBV6-5 and TRBJ1-6, with D possibly matching TRBD1 (6 bases). Germline assignment: CDR1 MNHEY and CDR2 SVGAGI. V was trimmed by 5 bases and J by 7 bases, leaving 9 bases between them. This CDR3 spans 13 amino acids. CDR3 protein: CASSEGDNSPLHF. The CDR3 DNA is TGTGCCAGCAGTGAGGGGGACAATTCACCCCTCCACTTT.

This chain links TRBV6-1 with TRBJ1-2; a weak D match, TRBD1 (5 bases). The CDR3 runs to 13 residues. The germline V gene encodes CDR1 MNHNS and CDR2 SASEGT. V was clipped by 5 bases and J by 8 bases, with 15 bases between them. The CDR3 DNA is TGTGCCAGCAGTATGACCGGGACGAAGGGCTACACCTTC. Its protein product is CASSMTGTKGYTF.

V and J are TRBV27 and TRBJ1-5, with a weak D call TRBD1 (5 bases). The CDR3 is 15 residues long. From germline, CDR1 is MNHEY and CDR2 SMNVEV (reference sequence). V dropped 5 bases and J dropped 3 bases, with 14 bases sitting between them. Written as DNA, the CDR3 is TGTGCCAGCAGTCCCGAGGTAGGGGCCAATCAGCCCCAGCATTTT. Protein product: CASSPEVGANQPQHF.

The CDR3 coding sequence is TGTGCCAGCAGCCTTGACTTGTACCAAGAGACCCAGTACTTC. Amino acid sequence: CASSLDLYQETQYF. The chain uses TRBV14 and TRBJ2-5, with D unclear. The CDR3 covers 14 residues. V shed 4 bases and J shed 0 bases, with 9 bases lying between them. Per germline, CDR1 SGHDN and CDR2 FVKESK. Filled out from reference TRBV14 and TRBJ2-5, the complete variable domain reads EAGVTQFPSHSVIEKGQTVTLRCDPISGHDNLYWYRRVMGKEIKFLLHFVKESKQDESGMPNNRFLAERTGGTYSTLKVQPAELEDSGVYFCASSLDLYQETQYFGPGTRLLVL.

This clone showed up just once. The chain combines TRBV12-5 with TRBJ2-1; D unresolved. From germline, CDR1 is LGHNT and CDR2 FRNRAP. V was shortened by 3 bases and J by 5 bases, with 2 bases between the two germline ends. This CDR3 is built from 11 residues. CDR3 residues: CASGFDNEQFF. The DNA for the CDR3 is TGTGCTAGTGGTTTCGACAATGAGCAGTTCTTC.

The rearrangement joins TRBV7-2 to TRBJ2-7; TRBD2 matches 11 bases. In germline, CDR1 is SGHTA, CDR2 FQGNSA. V was clipped by 5 bases and J by 5 bases; unmatched bases: 5. This CDR3 has 14 residues. The CDR3 loop is CASSPSGGPHEQYF. CDR3 in DNA: TGTGCCAGCAGCCCTAGCGGGGGGCCCCACGAGCAGTACTTC.

This sequence joins TRBV19 and TRBJ2-3; D gene uncertain. The CDR3 runs 12 residues. Germline CDR1 reads LNHDA; CDR2 reads SQIVND (reference sequence). The germline V and J ends were trimmed by 1 base and 7 bases, with 6 bases remaining between them. In DNA form, the CDR3 reads TGTGCCAGTAGTATAGGTTCGAATACGCAGTATTTT. Its translation is CASSIGSNTQYF.

The chain recombines TRBV6-1 with TRBJ2-7; TRBD2 matches 7 bases. The CDR3 runs to 13 residues. Germline-derived CDR1 and CDR2 are MNHNS and SASEGT. The trim removed 6 bases at V and 6 bases at J, leaving 8 bases unmatched. The CDR3 region is CASRRVKRGEQYF. Written as DNA, the CDR3 is TGTGCCAGCAGGCGGGTGAAGCGGGGCGAGCAGTACTTC.

The V call is TRBV18, the J call TRBJ1-1; D is perhaps TRBD1 (6 bases). The V end lost 8 bases, the J end lost 1 base, and 11 bases lay between the germline ends. The CDR3 extends over 13 amino acids. Germline V lookup: CDR1 KGHSH, CDR2 LQKENI. In nucleotides, the CDR3 is TGTGCCAGCCGACAGGATGGGAACACTGAAGCTTTCTTT. This codes for CASRQDGNTEAFF. The full variable domain, rest sourced from reference TRBV18 and TRBJ1-1, is NAGVMQNPRHLVRRRGQEARLRCSPMKGHSHVYWYRQLPEEGLKFMVYLQKENIIDESGMPKERFSAEFPKEGPSILRIQQVVRGDSAAYFCASRQDGNTEAFFGQGTRLTVV.

The chain combines TRBV18 with TRBJ2-6; D ambiguous. The length of the CDR3 is 15 residues. Trimming stripped 1 base from V and 0 bases from J, with 4 bases between. The germline V gene encodes CDR1 KGHSH and CDR2 LQKENI. The chain's CDR3 is CASSPLGSGANVLTF. CDR3 in DNA: TGTGCCAGCTCACCACTGGGCTCTGGGGCCAACGTCCTGACTTTC.

This chain joins TRBV5-1 and TRBJ1-1, with 10 bases that match TRBD1. CDR3 length equals 14 residues. V lost 7 bases and J lost 7; bases outside the gene matches: 10. The V gene's germline CDR1 is SGHRS and CDR2 YFSETQ. The CDR3 region is CASLTGTGAGEAFF. The CDR3 DNA reads as TGCGCCAGCCTCACCGGGACAGGGGCAGGTGAAGCTTTCTTT.

The chain joins TRBV5-6 to TRBJ2-3; weak D call: TRBD1 (6 bases). Trimming stripped 8 bases from V and 2 bases from J, with 15 bases between. The CDR3 has 14 residues. The germline V gene encodes CDR1 SGHDT and CDR2 YYEEEE. The CDR3 DNA reads TGTGCCAGTCGGACAGATCCTCACACAGATACGCAGTATTTT. It specifies CASRTDPHTDTQYF.

This chain joins TRBV18 and TRBJ1-2, with 8 bases matching TRBD1. V shed 2 bases, J shed 8 bases, and the junction held 16 bases outside the gene matches. CDR3 length: 17 residues. Germline V gives CDR1 KGHSH, CDR2 LQKENI. The CDR3 bases are TGTGCCAGCTCACCAGTCCCCGGACAGGGTGAGCGTCGCGGCTACACCTTC. Protein: CASSPVPGQGERRGYTF. Full variable domain (rest looked up from reference TRBV18 and TRBJ1-2): NAGVMQNPRHLVRRRGQEARLRCSPMKGHSHVYWYRQLPEEGLKFMVYLQKENIIDESGMPKERFSAEFPKEGPSILRIQQVVRGDSAAYFCASSPVPGQGERRGYTFGSGTRLTVV.

The CDR3 here is CASSLSVGGRRNLNYGYTF. In DNA form, the CDR3 reads TGCGCCAGCAGCTTGAGTGTGGGAGGGCGACGGAACCTTAACTATGGCTACACCTTC. The chain carries TRBV5-1 and TRBJ1-2, with no clear D. V was shortened by 1 base and J by 1 base, with 23 bases between the two germline ends. The CDR3 covers 19 residues. Germline V gives CDR1 SGHRS, CDR2 YFSETQ.

The chain recombines TRBV5-5 with TRBJ1-1; the D is unclear. There are 15 residues in the CDR3. Germline CDR1 reads SGHKS; CDR2 reads YYEKEE (reference sequence). V was cut by 1 base and J by 2 bases, with 12 bases left in between. The CDR3 DNA reads as TGTGCCAGCAGCTTGCTGATGCGGGGAAACACTGAAGCTTTCTTT. Amino acids: CASSLLMRGNTEAFF. Variable domain in full (rest from reference TRBV5-5 and TRBJ1-1): DAGVTQSPTHLIKTRGQQVTLRCSPISGHKSVSWYQQVLGQGPQFIFQYYEKEERGRGNFPDRFSARQFPNYSSELNVNALLLGDSALYLCASSLLMRGNTEAFFGQGTRLTVV.

V and J are TRBV5-1 and TRBJ1-6, with 9 bases fitting TRBD1. V lost 5 bases to trimming and J lost 3 bases; unmatched junction nucleotides: 12. This CDR3 is 18 amino acids long. CDR1 SGHRS and CDR2 YFSETQ come from the germline V gene. This CDR3 reads CASSPQPTGGDYNSPLHF. CDR3 DNA sequence: TGCGCCAGCAGTCCACAGCCCACAGGGGGCGACTATAATTCACCCCTCCACTTT.